What follows are 32 T cell receptor beta chains derived from one specimen sequenced in a study of T cells in Graves' hyperthyroidism and ophthalmopathy (dated by TCRdb to about 2019). The library was made by multiplex PCR. The instrument was an Illumina HiSeq 2000. The TCR beta CDR3 regions were amplified from RNA transcripts. A first-round RT-PCR of the TCR CDR3 used the HTBI primer set with the Qiagen OneStep RT-PCR kit. The public reads were quality trimmed at Q25 with fastp and then assembled into clones with MiXCR by TCRdb, keeping productive beta chains. One record per CDR3 amino acid sequence lists the most common genes and DNA. The sample contains about 620,000 distinct CDR3 sequences, 15% to 20% of them found a single time. The ten largest clones add up to around 3.9% of the sample. The material sequenced was blood. The receptors were gathered from a woman aged 25-40 years with Graves' hyperthyroidism.

This clonotype was detected ten times or more. The gene calls are TRBV20-1 and TRBJ2-7; no definite D call. Per germline, CDR1 DFQATT and CDR2 SNEGSKA (reference sequence). This CDR3 comprises 13 residues. Between the trimmed V and J ends, which lost 3 bases and 0 bases, there was a span of 9 bases. Written as DNA, the CDR3 is TGCAGTGCTAGGCGACGCAACTCCTACGAGCAGTACTTC. Encoded protein: CSARRRNSYEQYF.

The chain employs TRBV6-5 and TRBJ2-1; the D is unclear. Germline V gene data show CDR1 as MNHEY and CDR2 as SVGAGI. The CDR3 has 16 residues. V lost 2 bases, J lost 2 bases, and 13 bases lay in between. CDR3 protein: CASSYVAGDPYNEQFF. DNA of the CDR3: TGTGCCAGCAGTTACGTGGCTGGGGATCCCTACAATGAGCAGTTCTTC.

In its sample, this clonotype was seen many times. This chain connects TRBV30 to TRBJ2-7; D remains unclear. The V gene's germline CDR1 is GTSNPN and CDR2 SVGIG (reference sequence). CDR3 size: 13 residues. The V and J ends lost 4 bases and 5 bases respectively, with 15 bases between them. The CDR3 nucleotides read TGTGCCTGGAATGGTAGGGTTGGCAACGAGCAGTACTTC. Protein product: CAWNGRVGNEQYF.

This clonotype was picked up many times. J is TRBJ1-2 and V is TRBV2; D gene unclear. V lost 3 bases to trimming and J lost 2 bases, with 7 bases between them. CDR1 is SNHLY, CDR2 FYNNEI, per germline. The length of the CDR3 is 13 residues. CDR3 sequence: CASSDGRNYGYTF. CDR3 nucleotides: TGTGCCAGCAGTGACGGGCGGAACTATGGCTACACCTTC.

This clonotype was counted ten times or more. This chain uses TRBV30 with TRBJ1-5; D not certain. V dropped 0 bases and J dropped 5 bases, with 8 bases sitting between them. The CDR3 is 13 residues long. Germline CDR1 and CDR2: GTSNPN and SVGIG (reference sequence). CDR3 amino acids: CAWSVQTDQPQHF. For the CDR3, the DNA is TGTGCCTGGAGTGTACAGACCGATCAGCCCCAGCATTTT.

There are many counts of this clonotype. The J gene is TRBJ1-5, the V gene TRBV12-3 or TRBV12-4; D not resolved. The CDR3 sequence is 14 residues long. The V end lost 3 bases, the J end lost 4 bases, and 10 bases lay between the germline ends. The CDR3 sequence is CASSFFAGNQPQHF. CDR3 DNA: TGTGCCAGCAGTTTTTTTGCGGGGAATCAGCCCCAGCATTTT.

This clonotype has ten or more counts. The chain has TRBV20-1 and TRBJ2-7; TRBD2 aligns across 15 bases. V gave up 0 bases and J gave up 9 bases; unmatched junction bases: 6. The CDR3 contains 15 residues. From germline, CDR1 is DFQATT and CDR2 SNEGSKA (reference sequence). The CDR3 DNA sequence: TGCAGTGCTAGAGATGGGACTAGCGGGAGGATTGGGCAGTACTTC. Amino acids: CSARDGTSGRIGQYF.

Turning to this clonotype: A much larger clonotype is one base distant, so this may be a read error. V and J are TRBV3-1 and TRBJ2-2; D might be TRBD2 (5 bases). Germline CDR1 and CDR2: LGHDT and YNNKEL (reference sequence). The CDR3 consists of 14 residues. CDR3 DNA: TGTACCAGCAGCCAATTACGGGGTACCGGGGAGCTGTTTTTT. It translates to CTSSQLRGTGELFF.

This clonotype showed up many times. The gene calls are TRBV6-2 or TRBV6-3 and TRBJ1-5; 10 positions match TRBD1. The CDR3 consists of 16 residues. Germline V gene data show CDR1 as MNHEY and CDR2 as SVGEGT. Trimming removed 5 bases from V and 0 bases from J; junction bases left unmatched: 4. The CDR3 region has the DNA TGTGCCAGCAGTCAGGGACAGGGGTATAGCAATCAGCCCCAGCATTTT. This translates into CASSQGQGYSNQPQHF.

This clonotype was detected ten times or more. This sequence joins TRBV6-2 or TRBV6-3 and TRBJ1-6; D is uncertain. In germline, CDR1 is MNHEY, CDR2 SVGEGT. The germline V and J ends were trimmed by 2 bases and 11 bases, with 7 bases remaining between them. This CDR3 comprises 12 residues. CDR3 in DNA: TGTGCCAGCAGTTACGTCCGTACACCCCTCCACTTT. It encodes CASSYVRTPLHF.

Concerning this clonotype: Given a much more abundant clone one base away, this may be a read error. J is TRBJ2-1 and V is TRBV7-9; no clear D gene. Germline-derived CDR1 and CDR2 are SEHNR and FQNEAQ (reference sequence). The CDR3 runs to 17 residues. V dropped 1 base and J dropped 4 bases, with 17 bases sitting between them. The CDR3 is CASSLGGQPFKYNEQFF. The CDR3 region has the DNA TGTGCCAGCAGCTTAGGCGGTCAGCCCTTTAAGTACAATGAGCAGTTCTTC.

This clonotype was detected many times. The J gene is TRBJ1-1, the V gene TRBV12-3 or TRBV12-4; tentatively, D is TRBD1 (5 bases). The CDR3 extends over 11 amino acids. V lost 6 bases and J 6 bases, leaving 8 bases between the germline ends. The CDR3 DNA follows: TGTGCCAGCAGCGTAGGGGCTGAAGCTTTCTTT. Its translation is CASSVGAEAFF.

Note on this clonotype: One end of the junction does not line up with germline, which may come from a read error. This chain uses TRBV28 with TRBJ2-7; D is unclear. This CDR3 has 15 amino acids. Germline loops: CDR1 MDHEN, CDR2 SYDVKM. The chain's CDR3 is CAGSLTDIDSYEQYF. As DNA, the CDR3 is TGTGCCGGCAGTTTAACAGACATAGATTCCTACGAGCAGTACTTC.

The sample holds many counts of this clonotype. The gene calls are TRBV10-3 and TRBJ2-3; D gene ambiguous. There are 11 residues in the CDR3. Germline lookup yields CDR1 ENHRY and CDR2 SYGVKD. V shed 8 bases and J shed 3 bases, with 6 bases lying between them. CDR3 nucleotide sequence: TGTGCCATCTCTAGTACAGATACGCAGTATTTT. This sequence encodes CAISSTDTQYF.

Concerning this clonotype itself: A much larger clone sits a single nucleotide away, making a read error possible. This CDR3 is CAISYSKPRDGEAFF. DNA of the CDR3: TGTGCCATCAGTTACTCGAAGCCCCGGGACGGCGAAGCTTTCTTT. The chain has TRBV6-5 and TRBJ1-1, with D possibly matching TRBD1 (5 bases). The CDR3 is made up of 15 amino acids. Germline assignment: CDR1 MNHEY and CDR2 SVGAGI.

This clonotype was recorded many times. The chain joins TRBV20-1 to TRBJ2-3; D is possibly TRBD1 (6 bases). The germline V gene encodes CDR1 DFQATT and CDR2 SNEGSKA (reference sequence). Trimming cost V 4 bases and J 2 bases, with 10 bases left between them. The CDR3 length is 13 residues. The CDR3 DNA sequence: TGCAGTGCTACGGACAGATTCACAGATACGCAGTATTTT. This translates into CSATDRFTDTQYF.

This clonotype was counted only a few times. The V and J genes are TRBV6-1 and TRBJ1-2; D not resolved. V lost 6 bases and J 3 bases, leaving 8 bases between the germline ends. Germline lookup yields CDR1 MNHNS and CDR2 SASEGT. The CDR3 totals 12 residues. The CDR3 DNA follows: TGTGCCAGCAGCAATATTGACTATGGCTACACCTTC. Residues: CASSNIDYGYTF.

This clonotype was observed a handful of times. V usage is TRBV6-1 and J usage is TRBJ2-7; 9 bases line up with TRBD2. Germline trimming cut 6 bases from V and 5 bases from J; bases unmatched to any gene: 5. Germline V gene sequence: CDR1 MNHNS, CDR2 SASEGT. CDR3 length: 13 amino acids. The CDR3 DNA is TGTGCCAGCAGAGCTAGCGGGAATCACGAGCAGTACTTC. As protein: CASRASGNHEQYF.

This clonotype was recorded a few times. This chain connects TRBV6-5 to TRBJ1-3, with D maybe TRBD1 (6 bases). Germline values: CDR1 MNHEY, CDR2 SVGAGI. The V and J ends lost 2 bases and 0 bases respectively, with 14 bases between them. The CDR3 contains 17 residues. CDR3 in DNA: TGTGCCAGCAGTTACCCTATGGGACATTACTCTGGAAACACCATATATTTT. Protein: CASSYPMGHYSGNTIYF.

In its sample, this clonotype was seen a few times. This CDR3 reads CASSFSGALQPQHF. As DNA, the CDR3 is TGTGCCAGCAGTTTCTCGGGGGCCCTGCAGCCCCAGCATTTT. This chain uses TRBV27 with TRBJ1-5, with D maybe TRBD1 (6 bases). The length of the CDR3 is 14 residues. Germline V gene sequence: CDR1 MNHEY, CDR2 SMNVEV (reference sequence). Trimming took 3 bases from V and 7 from J, leaving 13 bases between them.

This clonotype was counted ten times or more. The chain employs TRBV12-5 and TRBJ2-1; 11 bases fit TRBD1. Germline CDR1 and CDR2: LGHNT and FRNRAP. V dropped 4 bases and J dropped 9; count of bases not matched to a gene: 2. This CDR3 has 13 residues. CDR3 sequence: CASGWGQGGEQFF. CDR3 nucleotide sequence: TGTGCTAGTGGTTGGGGACAGGGGGGTGAGCAGTTCTTC. Together with reference TRBV12-5 and TRBJ2-1, the CDR3 gives the full variable domain: DARVTQTPRHKVTEMGQEVTMRCQPILGHNTVFWYRQTMMQGLELLAYFRNRAPLDDSGMPKDRFSAEMPDATLATLKIQPSEPRDSAVYFCASGWGQGGEQFFGPGTRLTVL.

The rearrangement links TRBV14 to TRBJ1-5; TRBD1 aligns across 7 bases. CDR1 and CDR2 from the germline V gene are SGHDN and FVKESK. J was trimmed by 0 bases and V by 0 bases; bases with no gene match: 5. CDR3 length equals 17 residues. The CDR3, as DNA: TGTGCCAGCAGCCAAGATAGAAGGGGGCATAGCAATCAGCCCCAGCATTTT. Translated, it gives CASSQDRRGHSNQPQHF.

This clonotype came up a few times. V usage is TRBV18 and J usage is TRBJ2-7; 8 nucleotides line up with TRBD2. V trimming: 5 bases; J trimming: 6 bases; junction bases outside the gene matches: 15. This CDR3 has 16 amino acids. Per the germline V gene, CDR1 is KGHSH and CDR2 is LQKENI. For the CDR3, the DNA is TGTGCCAGCTCAAGATTTTTAGCGGGAAACCGGGGCGAGCAGTACTTC. Amino acids: CASSRFLAGNRGEQYF. Looking up the rest from reference TRBV18 and TRBJ2-7 gives the full variable domain: NAGVMQNPRHLVRRRGQEARLRCSPMKGHSHVYWYRQLPEEGLKFMVYLQKENIIDESGMPKERFSAEFPKEGPSILRIQQVVRGDSAAYFCASSRFLAGNRGEQYFGPGTRLTVT.

This clonotype has a handful of counts. V gene TRBV6-1 combines with J gene TRBJ2-2; perhaps TRBD1 as D (5 bases). V dropped 6 bases and J dropped 5 bases, with 19 bases sitting between them. This CDR3 is built from 16 residues. CDR1 and CDR2 (germline): MNHNS, SASEGT. The CDR3 DNA reads TGTGCCAGCAGCGATCTCCAGACAGAGTTGACCGGGGAGCTGTTTTTT. This codes for CASSDLQTELTGELFF.

This rearrangement joins TRBV3-1 to TRBJ2-7, with 7 bases aligning to TRBD2. The germline gives CDR1 LGHDT, CDR2 YNNKEL (reference sequence). The ends lost 4 bases at V and 3 bases at J; junction bases unmatched: 12. CDR3 size: 16 residues. This chain's CDR3 is CASSLGGLEAFYEQYF. CDR3 nucleotide sequence: TGTGCCAGCAGCCTCGGCGGACTAGAGGCCTTCTACGAGCAGTACTTC.

This clonotype was picked up many times. CDR3: CASSLLIPTSGRAETQYF. The CDR3, as DNA: TGTGCCAGCAGTTTATTAATCCCGACTAGCGGGAGGGCGGAGACCCAGTACTTC. The rearrangement uses TRBV28 and TRBJ2-5; TRBD2 agrees at 14 bases. V was pared by 1 base and J by 5 bases, with 9 bases of the junction left unmatched. The CDR3 length is 18 residues. Per germline, CDR1 MDHEN and CDR2 SYDVKM.

Many counts were recorded for this clonotype. The rearrangement uses TRBV28 and TRBJ1-6; no definite D call. The CDR3 contains 11 residues. V shed 3 bases and J shed 9 bases, with 3 bases lying between them. The germline CDR1 and CDR2 sequences are MDHEN and SYDVKM. In DNA, the CDR3 is TGTGCCAGCAGTTTGGGTTCACCCCTCCACTTT. It encodes CASSLGSPLHF.

The chain has TRBV10-3 and TRBJ2-5; the match to TRBD2 covers 9 bases. The CDR3 consists of 15 residues. Germline V gene lookup returns CDR1 ENHRY and CDR2 SYGVKD. V lost 5 bases, J lost 3 bases, and 7 bases stayed unmatched. The CDR3 loop is CAISPEVAGEETQYF. Written as DNA, the CDR3 is TGTGCCATCAGTCCCGAGGTAGCGGGAGAAGAGACCCAGTACTTC.

This clonotype has a count of ten or more. The chain couples TRBV2 to TRBJ2-5, with 7 bases fitting TRBD1. J gave up 13 bases and V 7 bases, and 12 bases lay outside the gene matches. CDR3 length equals 12 residues. Germline CDR1 is SNHLY and CDR2 is FYNNEI. The chain's CDR3 is CASTIVGGAWYF. The CDR3 DNA is TGTGCCAGCACCATTGTAGGGGGCGCCTGGTACTTC. Full variable domain (missing parts from reference TRBV2 and TRBJ2-5): EPEVTQTPSHQVTQMGQEVILRCVPISNHLYFYWYRQILGQKVEFLVSFYNNEISEKSEIFDDQFSVERPDGSNFTLKIRSTKLEDSAMYFCASTIVGGAWYFGPGTRLLVL.

In this sample, this clonotype turned up many times. The rearrangement links TRBV5-1 to TRBJ2-1, with D unresolved. The CDR3 has 11 residues. V lost 3 bases and J 7 bases, leaving 5 bases between the germline ends. In germline, CDR1 is SGHRS, CDR2 YFSETQ. The CDR3: CASSSRNEQFF. Written as DNA, the CDR3 is TGCGCCAGCAGCTCACGGAATGAGCAGTTCTTC.

The table lists this clonotype with many counts. The chain has TRBV6-2 or TRBV6-3 and TRBJ2-3, with D perhaps assigned TRBD1 or TRBD2 (5 bases each). This CDR3 is built from 16 residues. Between the trimmed V and J ends, which lost 2 bases and 5 bases, there was a span of 17 bases. Per the germline V gene, CDR1 is MNHEY and CDR2 is SVGEGT. CDR3 sequence (DNA): TGTGCCAGCAGTTACGGGCGCCAGGGAGATCGAGATACGCAGTATTTT. Translation gives CASSYGRQGDRDTQYF.

This clonotype was detected a few times. J is TRBJ2-7 and V is TRBV10-1, with 9 bases fitting TRBD1. With 3 bases clipped from V and 6 bases from J, the junction kept 9 bases outside the gene matches. Germline CDR1 and CDR2: WNHNN and SYGVQD (reference sequence). This CDR3 is 15 amino acids long. The CDR3 reads CASSDHLDRGSEQYF. As DNA, the CDR3 is TGCGCCAGCAGTGACCATTTAGACAGGGGGAGCGAGCAGTACTTC.